This T cell receptor beta chain was recorded in a study of T cells in narcolepsy. Method: immunoSEQ multiplex PCR; TCRdb's copy keeps in-frame clones and lacks some. The profile shows about 36,000 clones, about 80% of them singletons. Trimming shortened V by 6 bases and J by 0 bases, and 8 bases separated the two germline ends. The length of the CDR3 is 14 residues. CDR1 and CDR2 (germline): MNHEY, SVGAGI. Overall study findings and caveats: No autoreactive T cell clone sequences appeared in some memory CD4+ repertoires. Same-patient CSF and blood CD4+ T cell clonotypes included HCRT-specific and TRIB2-specific autoreactive ones.

This clone was seen a few times. Its antigen is as yet unknown. Sequenced material: memory (CD45RA-) CD4+ T cells from blood. This sequence was found in a human donor in good health. This chain links TRBV6-5 with TRBJ2-2; the D is unclear. CDR3: CASRFFTNTGELFF. CDR3 sequence (DNA): TGTGCCAGCAGATTCTTTACGAACACCGGGGAGCTGTTTTTT.